These 3 T cell receptor beta chains were all obtained from the same sample, sequenced in a study of identical twins. Each CDR3 protein is one row after TCRdb ran MiXCR on the 5' RACE reads. The table has around 370,000 distinct CDR3 sequences, approximately 8.8% seen once. Sample: naive T cells sorted from blood. Receptors originate from a woman aged 50 to 60 in good health.

The V gene is TRBV12-3 or TRBV12-4, the J gene TRBJ2-3; D is uncertain. CDR3 length equals 14 residues. V lost 7 bases and J lost 2, with 13 bases in between. The CDR3 spells CASIPGQNTDTQYF. CDR3 coding DNA: TGTGCCAGCATTCCGGGCCAGAACACAGATACGCAGTATTTT.

A few counts support this clonotype. The J gene is TRBJ2-7, the V gene TRBV12-3 or TRBV12-4; the D gene could be TRBD1 or TRBD2 (6 bases each). The CDR3 is 11 amino acids. The DNA of the CDR3 is TGTGGGGGGGCTAGTGAGATGGGTCAGTACTTC. Its protein product is CGGASEMGQYF.

The V and J genes are TRBV20-1 and TRBJ2-3, with a tentative D call TRBD2 (5 bases). Germline V gives CDR1 DFQATT, CDR2 SNEGSKA (reference sequence). V was pared by 0 bases and J by 0 bases, with 13 bases between. CDR3 length: 16 amino acids. This CDR3 reads CSARDFLRASTDTQYF. In DNA form, the CDR3 reads TGCAGTGCTAGAGATTTCTTGCGGGCGAGCACAGATACGCAGTATTTT.